The sequence of this TCR beta chain was determined in a study of blood T cell repertoires in COVID-19. Study context: The cDNA or gDNA used as material had been derived from T cells, B-cell-depleted T cells, or PBMCs.

As processed by the authors: Reference gene primer amplification gave estimated nucleated cell counts. Assay used: immunoSEQ multiplex PCR; TCRdb lists only in-frame clones, some missing. The DNA gave D and trimming, while V, J and clone size come from that table. The sample includes some 150,000 clones, about 91% seen only once; the top ten take less than 2%. This sequence was found in a woman aged 55-70 years with acute or convalescent COVID-19. The sequencing sample was made of peripheral blood.

CDR3 protein: CASSPGGVTDTQYF. CDR3 coding DNA: TGTGCCAGCAGCCCGGGAGGGGTCACAGATACGCAGTATTTT. The rearrangement uses TRBV11-3 and TRBJ2-3; 8 positions match TRBD2. CDR1 is SGHNT, CDR2 YENEEA, per germline. The CDR3 runs to 14 residues. J gave up 2 bases and V 5 bases, and 3 bases lay outside the gene matches. Using reference TRBV11-3 and TRBJ2-3 for the parts outside the CDR3, the full variable domain is EAGVVQSPRYKIIEKKQPVAFWCNPISGHNTLYWYLQNLGQGPELLIRYENEEAVDDSQLPKDRFSAERLKGVDSTLKIQPAELGDSAVYLCASSPGGVTDTQYFGPGTRLTVL.